One sample yielded the 15 T cell receptor beta chains listed below, sequenced in a study of long-term antiretroviral therapy in people with HIV. Runs used v3.0 of the immunoSEQ assay and were done at survey level. The protocol was immunoSEQ multiplex PCR, while the TCRdb copy is restricted to in-frame clones and leaves out a portion. The table includes tens of thousands of clones, around 85% detected once. The sequencing here drew on unsorted PBMCs, taken 2.3 years after starting antiretroviral therapy. These receptor sequences come from a middle-aged man with HIV.

The table lists this clone with a count of one. The chain couples TRBV14 to TRBJ2-7; D could derive from TRBD1 or TRBD2 (5 bases each). Germline V gene lookup returns CDR1 SGHDN and CDR2 FVKESK. CDR3 size: 14 residues. V was pared by 6 bases and J by 3 bases, with 15 bases between. CDR3 amino acids: CASSPGATHYEQYF. In nucleotides, the CDR3 is TGTGCCAGCAGTCCCGGGGCCACGCACTACGAGCAGTACTTC.

The rearrangement joins TRBV5-4 to TRBJ2-3; D is undetermined. In germline, CDR1 is SGHNT, CDR2 YYREEE (reference sequence). Between the trimmed V and J ends, which lost 4 bases and 0 bases, there was a span of 9 bases. This CDR3 region has 14 residues. The CDR3 sequence is CASSPDSSTDTQYF. CDR3 bases: TGTGCCAGCAGCCCAGATAGTAGCACAGATACGCAGTATTTT.

This sequence joins TRBV18 and TRBJ2-1; D remains ambiguous. Trimming stripped 3 bases from V and 3 bases from J, with 9 bases between. Germline CDR1 is KGHSH and CDR2 is LQKENI. This CDR3 has 14 amino acids. The CDR3 is CASSPRTSYNEQFF. CDR3 in DNA: TGTGCCAGCTCACCGCGGACGAGCTACAATGAGCAGTTCTTC.

CDR3 in amino acids: CASSQETNPSSGNTIYF. CDR3 bases: TGTGCCAGCAGCCAAGAAACAAATCCGAGCTCTGGAAACACCATATATTTT. The chain carries TRBV4-2 and TRBJ1-3, with no clear D. The CDR3 totals 17 residues. V gave up 0 bases and J gave up 0 bases, with 12 bases separating them. Per the germline V gene, CDR1 is LGHNA and CDR2 is YNFKEQ.

V and J are TRBV5-6 and TRBJ1-2; tentatively, D is TRBD1 (5 bases). The CDR3 is 13 residues long. Trimming took 5 bases from V and 2 from J, leaving 10 bases between them. From germline, CDR1 is SGHDT and CDR2 YYEEEE. The CDR3 here is CASSLQENYGYTF. The CDR3 nucleotides are TGTGCCAGCAGTCTACAGGAGAACTATGGCTACACCTTC.

The rearrangement links TRBV30 to TRBJ2-4; D is perhaps TRBD2 (6 bases). Germline V gene lookup returns CDR1 GTSNPN and CDR2 SVGIG (reference sequence). There are 16 residues in the CDR3. Trimming cost V 3 bases and J 2 bases, with 17 bases left between them. The CDR3 protein is CAWSLRGTTTKNIQYF. The CDR3 bases are TGTGCCTGGAGCCTCCGGGGGACCACTACCAAAAACATTCAGTACTTC.

This sequence joins TRBV7-6 and TRBJ2-5, with D possibly matching TRBD2 (6 bases). CDR1 is SGHVS, CDR2 FNYEAQ, per germline. Trimming removed 8 bases at V and 5 bases at J, with 21 bases between. This CDR3 is 15 amino acids long. In DNA, the CDR3 is TGTGCCAGCTCCTTGGGGACGGGAGACGGGGAGACCCAGTACTTC. It encodes CASSLGTGDGETQYF.

This chain joins TRBV5-1 and TRBJ2-3; 12 nucleotides match TRBD2. This CDR3 has 17 amino acids. V was clipped by 0 bases and J by 2 bases; unmatched bases: 4. Germline lookup yields CDR1 SGHRS and CDR2 YFSETQ. The CDR3 DNA follows: TGCGCCAGCAGCTTGGCACCTAGCGGGGGGGACACAGATACGCAGTATTTT. It translates to CASSLAPSGGDTDTQYF. Looking up the rest from reference TRBV5-1 and TRBJ2-3 gives the full variable domain: KAGVTQTPRYLIKTRGQQVTLSCSPISGHRSVSWYQQTPGQGLQFLFEYFSETQRNKGNFPGRFSGRQFSNSRSEMNVSTLELGDSALYLCASSLAPSGGDTDTQYFGPGTRLTVL.

The chain combines TRBV11-3 with TRBJ2-1; 12 nucleotides line up with TRBD2. CDR1 and CDR2 (germline): SGHNT, YENEEA. Trimming removed 0 bases from V and 7 bases from J; junction bases left unmatched: 1. This CDR3 region has 15 residues. The chain's CDR3 is CASSLELAGGNEQFF. The CDR3 DNA reads TGTGCCAGCAGCTTAGAACTAGCGGGAGGAAATGAGCAGTTCTTC.

The genes are TRBV2 and TRBJ1-2, with TRBD1 as a possible D gene (5 bases). The CDR3 runs to 13 residues. Germline CDR1 SNHLY, CDR2 FYNNEI. V lost 3 bases and J lost 8, with 13 bases in between. The CDR3 region has the DNA TGTGCCAGCAGTGAGGGGGGAAGGAAGGGCTACACCTTC. Protein: CASSEGGRKGYTF.

This clone has more than one count but fewer than ten. The V call is TRBV19, the J call TRBJ1-1; D is undetermined. Trimming took off 1 base at V and 4 bases at J, with 10 bases between the two ends. CDR1 and CDR2 from the germline V gene are LNHDA and SQIVND (reference sequence). The CDR3 runs to 14 residues. The CDR3 here is CASSIGTIGTEAFF. DNA of the CDR3: TGTGCCAGTAGTATAGGGACCATCGGCACTGAAGCTTTCTTT.

The J gene is TRBJ2-2, the V gene TRBV9, with 9 bases that match TRBD2. V lost 2 bases, J lost 1 base, and 0 bases stayed unmatched. Germline V gene lookup returns CDR1 SGDLS and CDR2 YYNGEE. CDR3 length: 15 amino acids. CDR3 coding DNA: TGTGCCAGCAGCGTTAGCGGGGGGAACACCGGGGAGCTGTTTTTT. Its protein is CASSVSGGNTGELFF.

The chain combines TRBV29-1 with TRBJ2-7, with 9 nucleotides matching TRBD1. Germline V gene sequence: CDR1 SQVTM, CDR2 ANQGSEA. The trim removed 6 bases at V and 2 bases at J, leaving 5 bases unmatched. There are 13 residues in the CDR3. CDR3 region: CSVRTGDTYEQYF. The CDR3 nucleotides read TGCAGCGTGAGGACAGGGGACACCTACGAGCAGTACTTC.

V is TRBV5-8 and J is TRBJ1-2; D unresolved. From germline, CDR1 is SGHTS and CDR2 YDEGEE. The CDR3 consists of 13 residues. V was trimmed by 0 bases and J by 8 bases, leaving 11 bases between them. CDR3 coding DNA: TGTGCCAGCAGCTTGGGGCAATCGGGAGGCTACACCTTC. Its protein product is CASSLGQSGGYTF. The full variable domain, its missing parts supplied by reference TRBV5-8 and TRBJ1-2, is EAGVTQSPTHLIKTRGQQATLRCSPISGHTSVYWYQQALGLGLQFLLWYDEGEERNRGNFPPRFSGRQFPNYSSELNVNALELEDSALYLCASSLGQSGGYTFGSGTRLTVV.

The CDR3 loop reads CASSPSAWGYNEQFF. CDR3 sequence (DNA): TGTGCCAGTAGTCCTAGCGCCTGGGGTTACAATGAGCAGTTCTTC. This rearrangement joins TRBV19 to TRBJ2-1, with D possibly matching TRBD2 (6 bases). The CDR3 contains 15 residues. The V gene lost 5 bases and the J gene lost 4 bases, with 15 bases spanning the gap. Germline lookup yields CDR1 LNHDA and CDR2 SQIVND (reference sequence).